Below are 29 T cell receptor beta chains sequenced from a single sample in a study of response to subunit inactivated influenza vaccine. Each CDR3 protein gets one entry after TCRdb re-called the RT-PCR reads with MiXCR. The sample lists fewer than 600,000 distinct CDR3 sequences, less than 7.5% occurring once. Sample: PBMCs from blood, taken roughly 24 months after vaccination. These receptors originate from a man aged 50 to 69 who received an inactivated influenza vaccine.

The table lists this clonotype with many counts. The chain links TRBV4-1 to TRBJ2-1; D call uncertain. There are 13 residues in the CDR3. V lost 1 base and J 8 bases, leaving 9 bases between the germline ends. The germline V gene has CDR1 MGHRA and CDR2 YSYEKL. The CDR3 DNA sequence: TGCGCCAGCAGCCAAGTGAAGGGCCATGAGCAGTTCTTC. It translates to CASSQVKGHEQFF.

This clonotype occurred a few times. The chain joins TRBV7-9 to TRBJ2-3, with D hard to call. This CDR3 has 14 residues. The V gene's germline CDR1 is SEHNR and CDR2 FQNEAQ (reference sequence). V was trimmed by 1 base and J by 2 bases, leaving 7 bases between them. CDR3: CASSLDSHTDTQYF. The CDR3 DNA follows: TGTGCCAGCAGCTTAGACAGCCACACAGATACGCAGTATTTT. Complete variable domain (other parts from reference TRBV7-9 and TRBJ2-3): DTGVSQNPRHKITKRGQNVTFRCDPISEHNRLYWYRQTLGQGPEFLTYFQNEAQLEKSRLLSDRFSAERPKGSFSTLEIQRTEQGDSAMYLCASSLDSHTDTQYFGPGTRLTVL.

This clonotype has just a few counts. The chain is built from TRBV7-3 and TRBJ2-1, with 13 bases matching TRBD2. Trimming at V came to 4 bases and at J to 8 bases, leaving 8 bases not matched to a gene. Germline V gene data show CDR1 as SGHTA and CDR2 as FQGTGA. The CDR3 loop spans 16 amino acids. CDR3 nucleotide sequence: TGTGCCAGCAGCTCAAACGGACTAGCGGGAGAATATGAGCAGTTCTTC. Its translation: CASSSNGLAGEYEQFF.

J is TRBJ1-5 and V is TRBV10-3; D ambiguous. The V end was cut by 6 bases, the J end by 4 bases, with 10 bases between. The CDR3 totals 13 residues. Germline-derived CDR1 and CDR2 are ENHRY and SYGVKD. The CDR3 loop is CAISGGVNQPQHF. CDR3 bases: TGTGCCATCAGCGGTGGAGTAAATCAGCCCCAGCATTTT.

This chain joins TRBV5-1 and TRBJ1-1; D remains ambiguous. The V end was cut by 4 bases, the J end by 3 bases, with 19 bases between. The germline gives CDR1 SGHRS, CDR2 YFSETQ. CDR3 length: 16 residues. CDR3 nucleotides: TGCGCCAGCAGCCCCTCCCCACGGGGTGCGGACACTGAAGCTTTCTTT. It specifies CASSPSPRGADTEAFF.

CDR3: CASSHDRGITDGYTF. The CDR3 DNA reads TGTGCCAGCTCCCACGACAGGGGTATTACGGATGGCTACACCTTC. This sequence joins TRBV18 and TRBJ1-2; 8 nucleotides match TRBD1. The V gene end was trimmed by 6 bases and the J gene end by 6 bases; junction bases not matched to a gene: 12. This CDR3 has 15 residues. Germline V CDR1 and CDR2: KGHSH, LQKENI.

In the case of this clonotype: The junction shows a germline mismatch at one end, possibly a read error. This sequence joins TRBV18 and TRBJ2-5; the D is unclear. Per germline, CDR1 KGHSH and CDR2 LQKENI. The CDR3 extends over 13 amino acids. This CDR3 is CASSQTAHETQYF. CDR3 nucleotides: TGTGCCAGCTCACAGACTGCACACGAGACCCAATACTTC.

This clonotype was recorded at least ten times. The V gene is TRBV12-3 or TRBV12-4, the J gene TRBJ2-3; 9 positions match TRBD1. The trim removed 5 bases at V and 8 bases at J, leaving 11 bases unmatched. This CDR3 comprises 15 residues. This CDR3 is CASSLHGTGIGTQYF. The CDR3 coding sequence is TGTGCCAGCAGTCTCCACGGGACAGGGATTGGTACGCAGTATTTT.

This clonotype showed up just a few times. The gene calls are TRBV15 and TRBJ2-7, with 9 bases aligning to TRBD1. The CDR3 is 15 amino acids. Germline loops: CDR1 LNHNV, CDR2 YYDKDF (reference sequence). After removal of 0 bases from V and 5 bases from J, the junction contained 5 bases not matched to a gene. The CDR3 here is CATSRETGGLDEQYF. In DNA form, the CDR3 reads TGTGCCACCAGCAGAGAGACAGGGGGTTTGGACGAGCAGTACTTC.

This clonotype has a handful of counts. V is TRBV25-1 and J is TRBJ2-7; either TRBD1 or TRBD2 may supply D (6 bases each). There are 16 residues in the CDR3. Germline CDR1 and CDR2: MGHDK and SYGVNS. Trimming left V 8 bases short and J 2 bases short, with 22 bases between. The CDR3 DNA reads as TGTGCCAGCCGGGAGAGTGGAACAGGGAAGGCCTACGAGCAGTACTTC. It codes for CASRESGTGKAYEQYF.

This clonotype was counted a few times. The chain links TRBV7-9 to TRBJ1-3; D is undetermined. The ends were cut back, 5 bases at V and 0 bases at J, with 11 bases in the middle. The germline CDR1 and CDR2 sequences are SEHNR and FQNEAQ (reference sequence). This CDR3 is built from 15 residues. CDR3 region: CASSPNGYSGNTIYF. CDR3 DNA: TGTGCCAGCAGCCCCAACGGGTACTCTGGAAACACCATATATTTT.

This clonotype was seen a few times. Here the CDR3 DNA reads TGTGCCAGCAGCCAAGATAGTAGAGGAGATGCTAACTATGGCTACACCTTC. This sequence encodes CASSQDSRGDANYGYTF. The V and J genes are TRBV3-1 and TRBJ1-2; D gene ambiguous. V gave up 0 bases and J gave up 0 bases, with 14 bases separating them. Germline V gene sequence: CDR1 LGHDT, CDR2 YNNKEL (reference sequence). This CDR3 contains 17 residues.

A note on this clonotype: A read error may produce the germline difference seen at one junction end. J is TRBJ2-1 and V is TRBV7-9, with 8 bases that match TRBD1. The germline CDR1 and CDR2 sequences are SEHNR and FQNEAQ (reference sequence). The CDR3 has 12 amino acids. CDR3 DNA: TGTGCCAGCAGCACGGACAGGGCCCGCGAGGCCTTC. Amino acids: CASSTDRAREAF.

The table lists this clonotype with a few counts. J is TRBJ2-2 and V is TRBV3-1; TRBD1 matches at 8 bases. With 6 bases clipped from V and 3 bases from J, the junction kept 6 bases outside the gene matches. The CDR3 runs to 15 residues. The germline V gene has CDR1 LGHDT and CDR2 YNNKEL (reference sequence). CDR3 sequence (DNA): TGTGCCAGCAGAAAAGGACAGGGCTACACCGGGGAGCTGTTTTTT. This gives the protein CASRKGQGYTGELFF.

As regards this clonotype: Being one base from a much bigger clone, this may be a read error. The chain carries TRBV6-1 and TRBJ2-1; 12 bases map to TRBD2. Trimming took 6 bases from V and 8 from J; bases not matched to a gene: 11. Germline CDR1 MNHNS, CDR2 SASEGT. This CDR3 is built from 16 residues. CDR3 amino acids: CASRMGLAGKYYEQFF. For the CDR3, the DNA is TGTGCCAGCAGGATGGGACTAGCGGGCAAATACTATGAGCAGTTCTTC.

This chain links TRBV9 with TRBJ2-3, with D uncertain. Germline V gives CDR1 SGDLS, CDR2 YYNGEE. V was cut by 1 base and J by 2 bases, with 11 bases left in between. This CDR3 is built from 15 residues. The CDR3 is CASSVLSGPTDTQYF. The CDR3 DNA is TGTGCCAGCAGCGTATTGTCCGGGCCCACAGATACGCAGTATTTT. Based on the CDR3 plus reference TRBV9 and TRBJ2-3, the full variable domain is DSGVTQTPKHLITATGQRVTLRCSPRSGDLSVYWYQQSLDQGLQFLIQYYNGEERAKGNILERFSAQQFPDLHSELNLSSLELGDSALYFCASSVLSGPTDTQYFGPGTRLTVL.

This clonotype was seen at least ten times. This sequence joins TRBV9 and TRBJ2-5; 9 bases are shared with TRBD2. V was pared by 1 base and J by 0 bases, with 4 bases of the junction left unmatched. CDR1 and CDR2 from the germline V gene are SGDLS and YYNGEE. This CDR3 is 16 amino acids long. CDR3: CASSVMAGGYQETQYF. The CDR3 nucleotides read TGTGCCAGCAGCGTAATGGCGGGAGGGTACCAAGAGACCCAGTACTTC.

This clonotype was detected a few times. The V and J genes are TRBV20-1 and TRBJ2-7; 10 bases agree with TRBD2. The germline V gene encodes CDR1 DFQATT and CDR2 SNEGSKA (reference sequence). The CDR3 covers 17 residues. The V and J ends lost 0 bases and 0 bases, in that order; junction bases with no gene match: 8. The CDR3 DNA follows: TGCAGTGCTAGAGATGTAACTAGCGGGACCATCTCCTACGAGCAGTACTTC. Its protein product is CSARDVTSGTISYEQYF.

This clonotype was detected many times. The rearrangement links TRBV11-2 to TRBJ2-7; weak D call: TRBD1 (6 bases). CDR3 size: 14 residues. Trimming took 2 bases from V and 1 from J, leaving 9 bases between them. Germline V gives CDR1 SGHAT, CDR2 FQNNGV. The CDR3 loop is CASSLYQGSYEQYF. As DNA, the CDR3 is TGTGCCAGCAGCTTATACCAGGGGTCCTACGAGCAGTACTTC. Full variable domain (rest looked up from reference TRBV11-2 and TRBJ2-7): EAGVAQSPRYKIIEKRQSVAFWCNPISGHATLYWYQQILGQGPKLLIQFQNNGVVDDSQLPKDRFSAERLKGVDSTLKIQPAKLEDSAVYLCASSLYQGSYEQYFGPGTRLTVT.

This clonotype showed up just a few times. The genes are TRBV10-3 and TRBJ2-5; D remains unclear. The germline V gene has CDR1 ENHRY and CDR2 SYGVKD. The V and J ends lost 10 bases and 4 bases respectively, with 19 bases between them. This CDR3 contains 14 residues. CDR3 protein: CATKKTAFGETQYF. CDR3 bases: TGTGCCACAAAGAAGACTGCATTCGGAGAGACCCAGTACTTC.

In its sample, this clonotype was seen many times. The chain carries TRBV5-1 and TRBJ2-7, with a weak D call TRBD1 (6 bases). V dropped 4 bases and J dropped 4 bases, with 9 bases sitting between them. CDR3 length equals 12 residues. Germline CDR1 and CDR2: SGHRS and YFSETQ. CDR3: CASSTQGYEQYF. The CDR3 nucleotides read TGCGCCAGCAGCACACAGGGTTACGAGCAGTACTTC.

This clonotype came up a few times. The DNA of the CDR3 is TGTGCCAGCAGCTTGTTGGCCGGGAGGCGGGAGACCCAGTACTTC. It yields the protein CASSLLAGRRETQYF. The chain has TRBV5-5 and TRBJ2-5; 7 nucleotides match TRBD2. The germline CDR1 and CDR2 sequences are SGHKS and YYEKEE (reference sequence). This CDR3 is built from 15 residues. Trimming cost V 1 base and J 5 bases; bases outside gene matches: 8.

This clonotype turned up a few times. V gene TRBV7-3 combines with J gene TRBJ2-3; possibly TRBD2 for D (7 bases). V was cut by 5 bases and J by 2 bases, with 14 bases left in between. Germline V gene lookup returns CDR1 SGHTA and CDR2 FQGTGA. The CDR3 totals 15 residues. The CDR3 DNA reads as TGTGCCAGCAGCCCCGGGGGGCAGCCCACAGATACGCAGTATTTT. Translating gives CASSPGGQPTDTQYF.

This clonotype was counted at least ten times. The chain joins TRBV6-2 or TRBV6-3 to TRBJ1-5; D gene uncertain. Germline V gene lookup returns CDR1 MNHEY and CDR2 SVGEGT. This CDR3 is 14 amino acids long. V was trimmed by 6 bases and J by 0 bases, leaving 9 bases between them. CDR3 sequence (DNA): TGTGCCAGCAGCTTTAAGGGTAGCAATCAGCCCCAGCATTTT. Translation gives CASSFKGSNQPQHF.

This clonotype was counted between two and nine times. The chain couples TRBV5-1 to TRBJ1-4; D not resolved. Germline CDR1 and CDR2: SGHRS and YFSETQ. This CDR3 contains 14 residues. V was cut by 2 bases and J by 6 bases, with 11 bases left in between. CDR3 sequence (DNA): TGCGCCAGCAGCTTCGGGTTCAAAGATGAAAAACTGTTTTTT. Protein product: CASSFGFKDEKLFF.

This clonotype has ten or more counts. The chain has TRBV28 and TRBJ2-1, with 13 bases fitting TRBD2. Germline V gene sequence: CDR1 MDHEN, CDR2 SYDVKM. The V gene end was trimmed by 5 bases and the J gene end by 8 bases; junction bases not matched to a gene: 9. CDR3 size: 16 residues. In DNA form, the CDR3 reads TGTGCCAGCAGTCTCGGACTAGCGGGAGCCCTACATGAGCAGTTCTTC. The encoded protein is CASSLGLAGALHEQFF.

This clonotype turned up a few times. CDR3 region: CASKPGTGPSNEQFF. The CDR3, as DNA: TGTGCCAGCAAACCCGGGACAGGGCCGTCCAATGAGCAGTTCTTC. The genes are TRBV6-4 and TRBJ2-1; 9 nucleotides match TRBD1. Losses at the gene ends were 7 bases for V and 6 bases for J; bases not matched to a gene: 10. CDR3 length: 15 amino acids. In germline, CDR1 is MRHNA, CDR2 SNTAGT.

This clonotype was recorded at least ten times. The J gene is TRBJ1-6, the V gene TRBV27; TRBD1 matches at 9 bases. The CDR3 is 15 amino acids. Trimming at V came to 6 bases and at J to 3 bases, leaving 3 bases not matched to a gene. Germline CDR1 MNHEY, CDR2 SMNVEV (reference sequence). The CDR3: CASRVTGGYNSPLHF. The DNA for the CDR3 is TGTGCCAGCAGGGTGACAGGGGGCTATAATTCACCCCTCCACTTT.

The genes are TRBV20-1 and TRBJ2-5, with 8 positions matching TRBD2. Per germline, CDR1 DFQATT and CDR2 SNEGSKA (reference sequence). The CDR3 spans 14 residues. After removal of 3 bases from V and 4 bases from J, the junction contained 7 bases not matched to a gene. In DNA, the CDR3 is TGCAGTGCTAGGGGCGGGGGGTATAGAGAGACCCAGTACTTC. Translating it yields CSARGGGYRETQYF.